Listed here are 16 T cell receptor beta chains from one sample, sequenced in a study of blood T cells in healthy people across ages (dated by TCRdb to between 2015 and 2017). Receptors were amplified or captured by 5' RACE. This sample was sequenced with an Illumina HiSeq 2500. A second 7 to 11 cycle PCR used a sample-barcoded 5' primer and a J-beta primer mix. TCRdb handled the public reads itself, with Q25 trimming in fastp and clone calling in MiXCR, and kept productive beta chains. Records with the same CDR3 protein are collapsed into one entry carrying the most frequent genes and DNA. The sample contains more than 550,000 distinct CDR3 sequences, 22% of them found a single time. The ten most abundant clones make up less than 25% of the sample. Input material: blood. The receptor source for this set is a man aged 70-80 years in good health.

This clonotype appeared a few times. The chain is built from TRBV15 and TRBJ2-1; D call uncertain. Trimming pared 0 bases from V and 5 bases from J, leaving 11 bases between. From germline, CDR1 is LNHNV and CDR2 YYDKDF (reference sequence). The CDR3 loop spans 15 amino acids. The DNA of the CDR3 is TGTGCCACCAGCAGAGAAAGTGTGATCCACAATGAGCAGTTCTTC. This gives the protein CATSRESVIHNEQFF.

Ten or more counts support this clonotype. The chain uses TRBV2 and TRBJ2-6; the D gene is possibly TRBD1 (5 bases). Trimming shortened V by 6 bases and J by 0 bases, and 9 bases separated the two germline ends. Germline-derived CDR1 and CDR2 are SNHLY and FYNNEI. The CDR3 sequence is 15 residues long. In DNA form, the CDR3 reads TGTGCCAGCAGAGCCGACAGCTCTGGGGCCAACGTCCTGACTTTC. Protein product: CASRADSSGANVLTF.

This clonotype was detected only a few times. This sequence joins TRBV28 and TRBJ1-5; the match to TRBD1 covers 7 bases. V trimming: 4 bases; J trimming: 7 bases; junction bases outside the gene matches: 10. CDR3 length: 15 amino acids. Germline V CDR1 and CDR2: MDHEN, SYDVKM. CDR3: CASSSPTGRVQPQHF. The CDR3 DNA reads as TGTGCCAGCAGTTCCCCGACAGGGCGGGTACAGCCCCAGCATTTT.

This clonotype was picked up a small number of times. This rearrangement joins TRBV12-3 or TRBV12-4 to TRBJ2-5, with 7 bases aligning to TRBD1. V shed 5 bases and J 2 bases; nucleotides not matched to a gene: 8. The CDR3 contains 15 residues. CDR3 region: CASSPTRTGQETQYF. In DNA, the CDR3 is TGTGCCAGCAGTCCGACTCGGACAGGACAAGAGACCCAGTACTTC.

This clonotype was detected a few times. This chain uses TRBV28 with TRBJ2-5; TRBD1 aligns across 7 bases. Germline CDR1 MDHEN, CDR2 SYDVKM. The V segment lost 3 bases and the J segment 2 bases; nucleotides outside the gene matches: 3. This CDR3 spans 14 amino acids. The CDR3 is CASSFPGQQETQYF. For the CDR3, the DNA is TGTGCCAGCAGTTTCCCGGGACAGCAAGAGACCCAGTACTTC. The full variable domain, completed using reference TRBV28 and TRBJ2-5, is DVKVTQSSRYLVKRTGEKVFLECVQDMDHENMFWYRQDPGLGLRLIYFSYDVKMKEKGDIPEGYSVSREKKERFSLILESASTNQTSMYLCASSFPGQQETQYFGPGTRLLVL.

This rearrangement joins TRBV29-1 to TRBJ1-2; D gene unclear. In germline, CDR1 is SQVTM, CDR2 ANQGSEA. The V gene lost 0 bases and the J gene lost 8 bases, with 13 bases spanning the gap. The CDR3 length is 13 residues. CDR3 DNA sequence: TGCAGCGTTGAAGAGGTCGGAGGATCAGGCTACACCTTC. Translation gives CSVEEVGGSGYTF. The entire variable domain, with the rest obtained from reference TRBV29-1 and TRBJ1-2, is as follows: SAVISQKPSRDICQRGTSLTIQCQVDSQVTMMFWYRQQPGQSLTLIATANQGSEATYESGFVIDKFPISRPNLTFSTLTVSNMSPEDSSIYLCSVEEVGGSGYTFGSGTRLTVV.

This clonotype has ten or more counts. This sequence joins TRBV5-1 and TRBJ1-2; D perhaps matches TRBD1 (5 bases). V was cut by 0 bases and J by 8 bases, with 8 bases left in between. This CDR3 comprises 12 residues. The germline CDR1 and CDR2 sequences are SGHRS and YFSETQ. The CDR3 region has the DNA TGCGCCAGCAGCTTGGATCGGGACGGCTACACCTTC. Amino acids: CASSLDRDGYTF. The full variable domain, rest sourced from reference TRBV5-1 and TRBJ1-2, is KAGVTQTPRYLIKTRGQQVTLSCSPISGHRSVSWYQQTPGQGLQFLFEYFSETQRNKGNFPGRFSGRQFSNSRSEMNVSTLELGDSALYLCASSLDRDGYTFGSGTRLTVV.

This clonotype was detected only a few times. At one end the junction does not follow the germline gene, possibly because of a read error. This chain uses TRBV20-1 with TRBJ2-1; the D is unclear. The CDR3 totals 11 residues. Germline V gives CDR1 DFQATT, CDR2 SNEGSKA (reference sequence). CDR3 in DNA: TGCAGTGCTAGAGATCCCCGCTCCATCAGATTC. Translating it yields CSARDPRSIRF.

In this sample, this clonotype turned up many times. The rearrangement uses TRBV10-3 and TRBJ2-1, with TRBD2 matching 9 bases. The J call may be incorrect, as the DNA end agrees better with TRBJ2-7. The CDR3 runs 12 residues. The germline V gene encodes CDR1 ENHRY and CDR2 SYGVKD. The CDR3 reads CATLAGAEGQYF. Written as DNA, the CDR3 is TGTGCCACTTTAGCGGGGGCCGAGGGGCAGTACTTC.

There are many counts of this clonotype. This chain connects TRBV3-1 to TRBJ2-1; 9 nucleotides agree with TRBD2. The germline CDR1 and CDR2 sequences are LGHDT and YNNKEL (reference sequence). The CDR3 runs to 20 residues. The V gene end was trimmed by 3 bases and the J gene end by 7 bases; junction bases not matched to a gene: 22. CDR3 bases: TGTGCCAGCAGCCAGCCAGGGGGGGGTAGCGGGAGAGGTTTGGGAAATGAGCAGTTCTTC. Its protein product is CASSQPGGGSGRGLGNEQFF.

This clonotype turned up a few times. This sequence joins TRBV7-2 and TRBJ2-3, with D unclear. The V end was cut by 5 bases, the J end by 2 bases, with 20 bases between. The CDR3 extends over 17 amino acids. From germline, CDR1 is SGHTA and CDR2 FQGNSA. The CDR3 DNA sequence: TGTGCCAGCAGCCCCACTTATGCAGCGCGGAACACAGATACGCAGTATTTT. Protein: CASSPTYAARNTDTQYF. Using reference TRBV7-2 and TRBJ2-3 for the parts outside the CDR3, the full variable domain is GAGVSQSPSNKVTEKGKDVELRCDPISGHTALYWYRQSLGQGLEFLIYFQGNSAPDKSGLPSDRFSAERTGGSVSTLTIQRTQQEDSAVYLCASSPTYAARNTDTQYFGPGTRLTVL.

This clonotype showed up just a few times. J is TRBJ1-5 and V is TRBV20-1, with unresolved D. CDR1 is DFQATT, CDR2 SNEGSKA, per germline (reference sequence). Trimming removed 4 bases from V and 2 bases from J, with 9 bases in between. The CDR3 is made up of 13 amino acids. CDR3 DNA: TGCAGTGCTACCTTCTATGGCAATCAGCCCCAGCATTTT. Protein product: CSATFYGNQPQHF.

V gene TRBV7-2 combines with J gene TRBJ2-1; 10 bases fit TRBD2. The ends lost 2 bases at V and 4 bases at J; junction bases unmatched: 5. Germline assignment: CDR1 SGHTA and CDR2 FQGNSA. This CDR3 region has 16 residues. CDR3 sequence reads: CASSLFGTSAYNEQFF. Here the CDR3 DNA reads TGTGCCAGCAGCTTATTCGGGACTAGCGCTTACAATGAGCAGTTCTTC.

On this clonotype itself: The CDR3 carries no conserved terminal phenylalanine or tryptophan, so it likely arises from a read error. This chain links TRBV13 with TRBJ2-1; D perhaps matches TRBD2 (5 bases). The J call may be mistaken, given a closer DNA end match to TRBJ2-7. Germline loops: CDR1 PRHDT, CDR2 FYEKMQ (reference sequence). This CDR3 region has 14 residues. The CDR3 reads CASSEAGDEGGQYV. The CDR3 region has the DNA TGTGCCAGCAGTGAGGCGGGCGATGAAGGCGGGCAGTACGTC.

V usage is TRBV6-6 and J usage is TRBJ2-5; D remains ambiguous. CDR3 size: 12 residues. Trimming left V 5 bases short and J 5 bases short, with 9 bases between. Germline V gene data show CDR1 as MNHNY and CDR2 as SVGAGI (reference sequence). The DNA for the CDR3 is TGTGCCAGCAGTGCCGCCGGGGAGACCCAGTACTTC. It translates to CASSAAGETQYF.

This clonotype was seen only a few times. This sequence joins TRBV29-1 and TRBJ2-7, with D possibly TRBD2 on 5 matching bases. Germline V lookup: CDR1 SQVTM, CDR2 ANQGSEA. Between the trimmed V and J ends, which lost 4 bases and 5 bases, there was a span of 9 bases. The CDR3 spans 11 residues. The CDR3 reads CSVAPGDEQYF. CDR3 nucleotide sequence: TGCAGCGTTGCCCCCGGGGACGAGCAGTACTTC.